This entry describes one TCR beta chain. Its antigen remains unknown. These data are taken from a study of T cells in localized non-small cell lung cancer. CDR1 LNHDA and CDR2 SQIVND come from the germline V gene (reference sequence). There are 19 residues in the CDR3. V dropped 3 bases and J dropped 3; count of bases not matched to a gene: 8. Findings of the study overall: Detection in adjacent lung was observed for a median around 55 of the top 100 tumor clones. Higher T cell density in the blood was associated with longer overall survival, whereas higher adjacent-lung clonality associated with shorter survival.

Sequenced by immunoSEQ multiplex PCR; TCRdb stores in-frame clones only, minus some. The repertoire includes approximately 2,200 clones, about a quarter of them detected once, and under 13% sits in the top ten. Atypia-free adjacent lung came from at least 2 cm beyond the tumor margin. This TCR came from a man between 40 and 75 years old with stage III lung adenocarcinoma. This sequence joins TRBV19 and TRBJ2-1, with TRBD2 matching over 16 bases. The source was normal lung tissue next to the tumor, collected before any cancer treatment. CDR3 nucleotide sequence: TGTGCCAGTAGTATCCCCTCGGGACTAGCGGGAGGGCTCTACAATGAGCAGTTCTTC. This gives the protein CASSIPSGLAGGLYNEQFF.